The rows below give T cell receptor beta chains drawn from one sample of a study of T cells after yellow fever vaccination. TCRdb reprocessed the 5' RACE reads via MiXCR and lists one record per CDR3 protein. The repertoire holds a few hundred thousand distinct CDR3 sequences, with less than 9.5% as singletons. Sample: PBMCs, taken 45 days after the first yellow fever vaccination. The receptors were gathered from a man aged 18 to 30 who received the YFV17D yellow fever vaccine. Both conserved end residues are part of each CDR3. The D gene is left open where the match is weak. Clone size is shown for a subset of rows, as once, few, many or a class of expanded clone.

D,J,size,V,DNA,CDR3
.,TRBJ1-5,.,TRBV7-3,TGTGCCAGCAGCCCGTCGGGGCCCAATCAGCCCCAGCATTTT,CASSPSGPNQPQHF
TRBD1,TRBJ2-1,few,TRBV5-4,TGTGCCAGCAGCTTTACAGGGGGAGTTGGTGAGCAGTTCTTC,CASSFTGGVGEQFF
.,TRBJ2-4,few,TRBV25-1,TGTGCCAGCAGTGATGGGGGGTCCAAAAACATTCAGTACTTC,CASSDGGSKNIQYF
.,TRBJ2-5,few,TRBV7-9,TGTGCCAGCAGCTTGTTGGCCAAACAAGAGACCCAGTACTTC,CASSLLAKQETQYF
.,TRBJ2-2,.,TRBV25-1,TGTGCCAGCAGTGTCAAGCCTTCGGGCGGGGAGCTGTTTTTT,CASSVKPSGGELFF
.,TRBJ1-2,.,TRBV21-1,TGTGCCAGCAGCAAACCCCGACGACAGGGACTTACTAACTATGGCTACACCTTC,CASSKPRRQGLTNYGYTF
.,TRBJ1-5,few,TRBV4-2,TGTGCCAGCAGCCCCGCCGGGACAAGCAATCAGCCCCAGCATTTT,CASSPAGTSNQPQHF
.,TRBJ2-4,.,TRBV5-1,TGCGCCAGCAGCTTGGGACTCCGGGACTCCGGAGGAATTCAGTACTTC,CASSLGLRDSGGIQYF
TRBD1,TRBJ2-3,.,TRBV6-1,TGTGCCAGCAGCACCGGGACAGGGGCCACGGATACGCAGTATTTT,CASSTGTGATDTQYF
.,TRBJ2-1,.,TRBV29-1,TGCAGCGTTGTCGGGGCTTACAATGAGCAGTTCTTC,CSVVGAYNEQFF
TRBD2,TRBJ2-3,many,TRBV7-3,TGTGCCAGCAGCTCGACTAGCGGGGAAGATACGCAGTATTTT,CASSSTSGEDTQYF
.,TRBJ1-2,.,TRBV7-2,TGTGCCAGCAGCTTTTCTAGGGTGGGGTGGGGATACACCTTC,CASSFSRVGWGYTF
TRBD1,TRBJ1-1,few,TRBV5-1,TGCGCCAGCAGCTCTGACACTACAGGGGTAACCGCGAGGGACACTGAAGCTTTCTTT,CASSSDTTGVTARDTEAFF
.,TRBJ2-5,.,TRBV28,TGTGCCAGCAGTGCGCCGGGAGATCAGGAGACCCAGTACTTC,CASSAPGDQETQYF
TRBD1,TRBJ2-4,few,TRBV15,TGTGCCACCAGCTCCGACAGGGCCTCCAAAAACATTCAGTACTTC,CATSSDRASKNIQYF
.,TRBJ2-1,.,TRBV5-1,TGCGCCAGCAGCTTGAGCCGGGTTGGGAACAATGAGCAGTTCTTC,CASSLSRVGNNEQFF
.,TRBJ1-1,.,TRBV27,TGTGCCAGCAGTCCTGTATTGCATTTCTTT,CASSPVLHFF
.,TRBJ2-3,.,TRBV4-1,TGCGCCAGCAGCCAAGAATCGGTAGCAGATACGCAGTATTTT,CASSQESVADTQYF
TRBD1,TRBJ1-2,few,TRBV6-1,TGTGCCAGCACAACCGGGACAGGGGGTAGCTATGGCTACACCTTC,CASTTGTGGSYGYTF
.,TRBJ1-1,many,TRBV4-2,TGTGCCAGCAGCCAGAGCTACCAAAGGGCTTCGGACACTGAAGCTTTCTTT,CASSQSYQRASDTEAFF
.,TRBJ1-5,few,TRBV12-3/TRBV12-4,TGTGCCAGCAAGGCCATCAACCCCCGGGGTCAGCCCCAGCATTTT,CASKAINPRGQPQHF
TRBD2,TRBJ2-3,.,TRBV24-1,TGTGCCACCAGTGATCCCGGGACTAGCGGTTTGAATACGCAGTATTTT,CATSDPGTSGLNTQYF
.,TRBJ1-1,few,TRBV4-1,TGCGCCAGCAGCCCCCGACACCTTATGAACACTGAAGCTTTCTTT,CASSPRHLMNTEAFF
.,TRBJ1-5,.,TRBV29-1,TGCAGCGCCACTACGGGGCCAAGCAATCAGCCCCAGCATTTT,CSATTGPSNQPQHF
.,TRBJ2-5,many,TRBV12-3/TRBV12-4,TGTGCCAGCACCACCCTTTGGTGGGAGACCCAGTACTTC,CASTTLWWETQYF
.,TRBJ2-3,.,TRBV3-1,TGTGCCAGCAGCCAAAGGCAGGGAGAAGATACGCAGTATTTT,CASSQRQGEDTQYF
TRBD1,TRBJ1-1,many,TRBV2,TGTGCCAGCACGTGGACAGGGATCACTGAAGCTTTCTTT,CASTWTGITEAFF
.,TRBJ2-3,few,TRBV7-8,TGTGCCAGCAGCGCCGGGACTTTGGGCACAGATACGCAGTATTTT,CASSAGTLGTDTQYF
TRBD1,TRBJ1-2,.,TRBV5-1,TGCGCCAGCAGCCTTCCTGGACAGGCTGGCTACACCTTC,CASSLPGQAGYTF
TRBD1,TRBJ2-4,.,TRBV12-3/TRBV12-4,TGTGCCAGCAGAGCAACAGGGGGCTTAGCAAACATTCAGTACTTC,CASRATGGLANIQYF
.,TRBJ1-1,few,TRBV12-3/TRBV12-4,TGTGCCAGCAGTTTAGCAGGGGCAGGGAGGAGAACTGAAGCTTTCTTT,CASSLAGAGRRTEAFF
.,TRBJ1-2,few,TRBV30,TGTGCCTCCCCCGGCGGGCGGAGAACCTATGGCTACACCTTC,CASPGGRRTYGYTF
TRBD2,TRBJ2-1,.,TRBV5-1,TGCGCCAGCAGCTTGGCACGGGGGGGGTTATACAATGAGCAGTTCTTC,CASSLARGGLYNEQFF
TRBD1,TRBJ2-1,.,TRBV5-1,TGCGCCAGCAGCTGCGCAGGGGGCGATTGCCCTGAGCAGTTCTTC,CASSCAGGDCPEQFF
TRBD2,TRBJ2-3,.,TRBV15,TGTGCCACCAGCACTCTAGCGGGGGGGCAACCTAGCACAGATACGCAGTATTTT,CATSTLAGGQPSTDTQYF
.,TRBJ1-1,.,TRBV7-2,TGTGCCAGCAGCCCCCCCAGGGGCGCCGGCACTGAAGCTTTCTTT,CASSPPRGAGTEAFF
TRBD1,TRBJ1-5,.,TRBV12-3/TRBV12-4,TGTGCCAGCACCGGGGACAGGGAGGATCAGCCCCAGCATTTT,CASTGDREDQPQHF
.,TRBJ1-1,few,TRBV10-1,TGCGCCAGCAGTGAGTCCTGGGGCAGTGAAGCTTTCTTT,CASSESWGSEAFF
TRBD2,TRBJ2-1,few,TRBV5-4,TGTGCCAGCAGCAAGTTGGGACTAGCGGGGGTAGGGTACAATGAGCAGTTCTTC,CASSKLGLAGVGYNEQFF
TRBD2,TRBJ2-3,few,TRBV12-5,TGTGCTAGTGGCCTTAGCGGGGGCACAGATACGCAGTATTTT,CASGLSGGTDTQYF
.,TRBJ2-3,.,TRBV5-5,TGTGCCAGCAGCTTGGTGAAGAGCACAGATACGCAGTATTTT,CASSLVKSTDTQYF
.,TRBJ2-3,few,TRBV27,TGTGCCAGCAGTTTATTAGGCGGGGAAGCAGATACGCAGTATTTT,CASSLLGGEADTQYF
TRBD2,TRBJ2-5,.,TRBV29-1,TGCAGCGTTGTTTCTAGCGGGGGCCAAGAGACCCAGTACTTC,CSVVSSGGQETQYF
.,TRBJ2-5,.,TRBV5-4,TGTGCCAGCAGCTTGGGTGTCCAACCGGGATTCCAAGAGACCCAGTACTTC,CASSLGVQPGFQETQYF
TRBD1,TRBJ1-2,many,TRBV20-1,TGCAGTGCTAGCTTGGACAGGGTCCCGGATGGCTACACCTTC,CSASLDRVPDGYTF
TRBD1,TRBJ2-6,many,TRBV4-2,TGTGCCAGCAGCCAACCGGGACAGTCTACTGGGGCCAACGTCCTGACTTTC,CASSQPGQSTGANVLTF
TRBD2,TRBJ2-3,few,TRBV7-3,TGTGCCAGCAGTTCAAGGACTAGCGGGGGGGCCGGGGGCACAGATACGCAGTATTTT,CASSSRTSGGAGGTDTQYF
TRBD1,TRBJ1-4,.,TRBV20-1,TGCTGTGCTAGAGATCAATGGCAGGGGGCTAAGGAAAAACTGTTTTTT,CCARDQWQGAKEKLFF
.,TRBJ2-3,.,TRBV7-2,TGTGCCAGCAGCTTAGAAGGGACTAGCACAGATACGCAGTATTTT,CASSLEGTSTDTQYF
.,TRBJ2-7,.,TRBV5-1,TGCGCCAGCAGCTTGAGAGGGGGTTTAGGCTACGAGCAGTACTTC,CASSLRGGLGYEQYF
.,TRBJ2-1,.,TRBV11-3,TGTGCCAGCAGCTCAAGGACAGTCAATGAGCAGTTCTTC,CASSSRTVNEQFF
.,TRBJ2-3,few,TRBV5-4,TGTGCCAGCACTAATGGGGGCCGTCGCACAGATACGCAGTATTTT,CASTNGGRRTDTQYF
TRBD2,TRBJ2-1,.,TRBV12-3/TRBV12-4,TGTGCCAGCAGGTTGACTAGCGGGGGGTTCAATGAGCAGTTCTTC,CASRLTSGGFNEQFF